This record covers a single T cell receptor beta chain. The specificity of this receptor is unknown. As the CDR3 is not closed by the conserved phenylalanine or tryptophan, this likely results from a read error. 17 amino acids form the CDR3, both terminal residues included. Only CDR3 DNA remains: 51 bases, in frame from the first base. The CDR1 and CDR2 encoded by the germline V gene are KGHDR and SFDVKD. V is shortened by 3 bases, J by 1 base, and the region joining them spans 15 bases. The data were taken from a study of T cell repertoires in cytomegalovirus infection (dated by TCRdb to about 2019). Describing the broader study: The peptide stimulations were aimed at well-studied HLA-B-restricted epitopes as well as recently identified HLA-C-restricted CMV epitopes, whose presentation resists viral immunomodulation. The HLA type of each donor mattered for the analysis, because public TCR beta signatures pointed to carriage of CMV infection along with the matching HLA type. General findings and caveats noted by the study authors: In the ex vivo response, HLA-C-restricted CMV-specific TCR beta clonotypes were dominant, and in two of eight donors the single most frequent clonotype came from this HLA-C-restricted group. In both this cohort and an independent roughly 350-donor cohort, the cumulative frequency of public TCR beta family members distinguished carriers of CMV infection plus the relevant HLA type.

For sequencing, an Illumina HiSeq 1500 was employed. Using fastp trimming at Q25 and MiXCR clonotype assembly, TCRdb reanalyzed the public sequencing data and kept in-frame beta chains. Entries are consolidated by CDR3 protein sequence, retaining the most common genes and DNA. For this sample there are about 83,000 distinct CDR3 sequences; approximately 45% appear just once. Jointly, the top ten make up approximately 93% of the sample. The treatment or condition tag for this specimen amounts to: in vitro stimulation with specific CMV peptide epitopes to enrich CMV-specific T cells. Sequencing used CD8+ T cells from cultured PBMCs, obtained from culture after CMV antigen stimulation. The source of this sequence is a human donor in good health (CMV status not recorded). Some clones in this sample may be carry-over from other donors' samples. This chain is built from TRBV24-1 and TRBJ2-1; the D gene is perhaps TRBD2, on 5 matching bases. The DNA is TGTGCCACCAGTGATGGTCGGGGTAGTTTATCCTACAATGAGCAGTTCGTC. This gives the protein CATSDGRGSLSYNEQFV.